These T cell receptor beta chains were read from a single sample in a study of blood T cells in healthy people across ages. Each CDR3 protein is one row after TCRdb ran MiXCR on the 5' RACE reads. The data show about 970,000 distinct CDR3 sequences, roughly 51% seen once. Sequenced sample: blood. Receptor source: a woman aged 55-70 years in good health. Each CDR3 is given with its conserved first and last residue. The order of the fields is D gene, J gene, clone size, V gene, CDR3 DNA, CDR3 protein. The D gene is left open where the match is weak. Some rows have no size entry. The others give once, few or many, or a class for an expanded clone.

>-|TRBJ2-4|-|TRBV28
TGTGCCAGCAGTCCTCCAGCGAGGGGGAACATTCAGTACTTC
CASSPPARGNIQYF
>-|TRBJ2-1|-|TRBV28
TGTGCCAGCAGTCTGAACGTCAGGAGCTCCTACAATGAGCAGTTCTTC
CASSLNVRSSYNEQFF
>-|TRBJ2-1|few|TRBV29-1
TGCAGCGCCCAAGGGGGGGATAGCTCCTACAATGAGCAGTTCTTC
CSAQGGDSSYNEQFF
>-|TRBJ2-7|-|TRBV28
TGTGCCAGCAGTTTCGTAGGGTTCTACGAGCAGTACTTC
CASSFVGFYEQYF
>-|TRBJ2-3|-|TRBV2
TGTGCCAGCCCGGGACAAACAGATACGCAGTATTTT
CASPGQTDTQYF
>TRBD2|TRBJ2-7|-|TRBV4-1
TGCGCCAGCAGCCAAGATCTCCCGGTGCTAGCGGTTTACTCCTACGAGCAGTACTTC
CASSQDLPVLAVYSYEQYF
>-|TRBJ2-1|-|TRBV3-1
TGTGCCAGCAGCCAAGATTTTAGGTACAATGAGCAGTTCTTC
CASSQDFRYNEQFF
>-|TRBJ2-5|-|TRBV7-2
TGTGCCAGCAGCTTACCTAGCGCTGAGACCCAGTACTTC
CASSLPSAETQYF
>-|TRBJ2-5|-|TRBV18
TGTGCCTGCGGTGGGGGACTCGGAGAGACCCAGTACTTC
CACGGGLGETQYF
>TRBD2|TRBJ2-3|-|TRBV15
TGTGCCACCAGCAGAGCCGGGACTAGCCTGAGGGATACGCAGTATTTT
CATSRAGTSLRDTQYF
>TRBD1|TRBJ2-7|-|TRBV20-1
TGCAGTGCCCACAGGGGGCAGGGTGTGCAGTACTTC
CSAHRGQGVQYF
>TRBD2|TRBJ2-7|once|TRBV7-6
TGTGCCAGCAGCCCAGAGGGACTAGCATTCGACGAGCAGTACTTC
CASSPEGLAFDEQYF
>-|TRBJ2-3|-|TRBV10-2
TGCGCCAGCAGCGTCCTAGCGTCTCGCACAGATACGCAGTATTTT
CASSVLASRTDTQYF
>-|TRBJ2-4|-|TRBV12-3/TRBV12-4
TGTGCCAGCAGTTATTCCGGCGGAGCCAAAAACATTCGGTACTTC
CASSYSGGAKNIRYF
>TRBD2|TRBJ2-3|few|TRBV20-1
TGCAGTGCTCCCGGACTAGCGGGAAACACAGATACGCAGTATTTT
CSAPGLAGNTDTQYF
>-|TRBJ2-3|few|TRBV15
TGTGCCACCAAACGCCAGGGCACAGATACGCAGTATTTT
CATKRQGTDTQYF
>-|TRBJ2-3|-|TRBV30
TGTGCCTGGACCTTCTGGTCCACAGATACGCAGTATTTT
CAWTFWSTDTQYF
>-|TRBJ2-3|few|TRBV28
TGTGCCAGCAGTTTATACAGGGCCGGTGCAGATACGCAGTATTTT
CASSLYRAGADTQYF
>-|TRBJ2-7|-|TRBV11-2
TGTGCCAGCAGCTTAGGGGCCCAGGGGACCTACGAGCAGTACTTC
CASSLGAQGTYEQYF
>TRBD1|TRBJ2-4|-|TRBV6-6
TGTGCCAGCAGGCTCGGACAGGGGGAAAACATTCAGTACTTC
CASRLGQGENIQYF
>TRBD2|TRBJ2-1|-|TRBV20-1
TGCAGTGCTAGAGATAAAGGGCGGGAGACTATCAATGAGCAGTTCTTC
CSARDKGRETINEQFF
>TRBD2|TRBJ2-7|-|TRBV28
TGTGCCAGCAGTTTACTGACTAGCGGGAGGGACTACGAGCAGTACTTC
CASSLLTSGRDYEQYF
>TRBD2|TRBJ2-2|-|TRBV2
TGTGCCAGCAGTGGGGAGGGGCGGAACACCGGGGAGCTGTTTTTT
CASSGEGRNTGELFF
>-|TRBJ2-1|few|TRBV6-5
TGTGCCAGCAGTACCAGGTGGACCGAAAAAAACAATGAGCAGTTCTTC
CASSTRWTEKNNEQFF
>-|TRBJ2-3|-|TRBV4-1
TGCGCCAGCAGCCAGGTGGGGGCGACGGTGTATTTT
CASSQVGATVYF
>-|TRBJ1-5|few|TRBV12-3/TRBV12-4
TGCGCCAGCAGCCAAGGCGGTCAGCCCCAGCATTTT
CASSQGGQPQHF
>-|TRBJ2-4|few|TRBV10-3
TGTGCCATCAGTGAGTCGGAGGGGCTGAGGCAACAAGGAAACATTCAGTACTTC
CAISESEGLRQQGNIQYF
>TRBD1|TRBJ2-5|-|TRBV2
TGTGCCAGCAGACCGGGACAGTACCAAGAGACCCAGTACTTC
CASRPGQYQETQYF
>-|TRBJ1-1|once|TRBV3-1
TGTGCCAGCAGGAACGACCCTCGGATCTCTGAAGCTTTCTTT
CASRNDPRISEAFF
>-|TRBJ2-7|-|TRBV2
TGTGCCAGCGGACGGGAGAACTACGAGCAGTACTTC
CASGRENYEQYF
>TRBD2|TRBJ2-1|few|TRBV7-2
TGTGCCAGCAGCTTTACTAGCGTATACTCCAACTCCTACAATGAGCAGTTCTTC
CASSFTSVYSNSYNEQFF
>TRBD2|TRBJ2-7|-|TRBV4-1
TGCGCCAGCAGCCACGGGTTAGCGGGAGGAGGCGAGCAGTACTTC
CASSHGLAGGGEQYF
>-|TRBJ2-1|-|TRBV7-9
TGTGCCAGCAGCTTACAGGCTGGAAGGTCCTACAATGAGCAGTTCTTC
CASSLQAGRSYNEQFF
>TRBD1|TRBJ2-6|few|TRBV12-3/TRBV12-4
TGTGCCAGCAGTTTGGGGACAGGGTCCTACTCTGGGGCCAACGTCCTGACTTTC
CASSLGTGSYSGANVLTF
>-|TRBJ2-1|-|TRBV9
TGTGCCAGCAGCGTCCAGGGTGGGTCCTACAATGAGCAGTTCTTC
CASSVQGGSYNEQFF
>TRBD2|TRBJ2-3|-|TRBV5-5
TGTGCCAGCACCACTAGCGGGACTACAGATACGCAGTATTTT
CASTTSGTTDTQYF
>-|TRBJ2-3|-|TRBV7-2
TGTGCCAGCAGCTTAATGGGGAAAATAGCGCCCACAGATACGCAGTATTTT
CASSLMGKIAPTDTQYF
>TRBD1|TRBJ2-1|few|TRBV12-3/TRBV12-4
TGTGCCAGCAGTTTGAGCCCCCAGGGGGCAAATGAGCAGTTCTTC
CASSLSPQGANEQFF
>TRBD1|TRBJ1-2|-|TRBV25-1
TGTGCCAGCAGTGCTACTACGGGACAGATCTATGGCTACACCTTC
CASSATTGQIYGYTF
>TRBD2|TRBJ2-7|few|TRBV5-5
TGTGCCAGCAGCTTGTCCGGGACTAGCGGGACCTACGAGCAGTACTTC
CASSLSGTSGTYEQYF
>TRBD2|TRBJ2-3|-|TRBV5-1
TGCGCCAGCAGCGCAAGAACCCCCGGGGCTAGCGGGAGCACAGATACGCAGTATTTT
CASSARTPGASGSTDTQYF